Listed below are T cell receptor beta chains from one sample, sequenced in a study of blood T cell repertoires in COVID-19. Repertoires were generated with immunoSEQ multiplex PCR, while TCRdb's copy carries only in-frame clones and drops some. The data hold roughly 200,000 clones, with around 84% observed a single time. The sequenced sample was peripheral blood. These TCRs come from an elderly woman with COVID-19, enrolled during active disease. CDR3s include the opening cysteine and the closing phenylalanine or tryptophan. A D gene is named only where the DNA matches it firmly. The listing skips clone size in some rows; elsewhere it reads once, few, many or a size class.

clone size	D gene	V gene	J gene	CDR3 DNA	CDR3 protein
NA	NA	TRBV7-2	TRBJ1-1	TGTGCCAGCAGACTCGGGACATCGGGCACTGAAGCTTTCTTT	CASRLGTSGTEAFF
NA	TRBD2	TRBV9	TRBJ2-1	TGTGCCAGCAGCGTAGCCTCCGGGACTAGCAGCCTCTCCTACAATGAGCAGTTCTTC	CASSVASGTSSLSYNEQFF
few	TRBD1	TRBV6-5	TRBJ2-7	TGTGCCAGCGAAGGCCGGGACAGGGGGCGCGAGCAGTACTTC	CASEGRDRGREQYF
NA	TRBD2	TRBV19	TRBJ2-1	TGTGCCAGTAGTATATCCGTAGCGGGGGGGCTAAATGAGCAGTTCTTC	CASSISVAGGLNEQFF
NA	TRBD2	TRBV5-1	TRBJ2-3	TGCGCCAGCAGCGGGGGGGGAACCACAGATACGCAGTATTTT	CASSGGGTTDTQYF
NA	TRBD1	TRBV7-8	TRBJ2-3	TGTGCCAGCAGCCCCAAGGACAGGGTATCGGATACGCAGTATTTT	CASSPKDRVSDTQYF
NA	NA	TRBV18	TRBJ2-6	TGTGCCAGCTCACCAAGGGACACCCGCGCCTCTGGGGCCAACGTCCTGACTTTC	CASSPRDTRASGANVLTF
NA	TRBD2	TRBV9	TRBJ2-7	TGTGCCAGCAGCGTAGGTTCCGGGCTAGCGGGGGCGAACGAGCAGTACTTC	CASSVGSGLAGANEQYF
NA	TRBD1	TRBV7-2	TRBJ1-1	TGTGCCAGCAGCGGACAGGGGGGGACTGAAGCTTTCTTT	CASSGQGGTEAFF
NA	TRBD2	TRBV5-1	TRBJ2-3	TGCGCCAGCAGTCCTAGCGGGTCAGCGGATACGCAGTATTTT	CASSPSGSADTQYF
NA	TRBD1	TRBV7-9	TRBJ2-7	TGTGCCAGCAGCCTGGGGGACAGTACAGAGCAGTACTTC	CASSLGDSTEQYF
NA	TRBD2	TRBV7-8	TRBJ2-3	TGTGCCAGCAGTGGGCGGGGGAATACGCAGTATTTT	CASSGRGNTQYF
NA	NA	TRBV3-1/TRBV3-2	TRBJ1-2	TGTGCCAGCAGCTTACACAGGAGCCGCTATGGCTACACCTTC	CASSLHRSRYGYTF
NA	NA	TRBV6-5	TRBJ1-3	TGTGCCAGCAGAGGGGGGGTGGGAGGTGGAAACACCATATATTTT	CASRGGVGGGNTIYF